This T cell receptor beta chain was identified during a study of vaccination and CD4 T cells after COVID-19. Findings and caveats of the study: Counts of SARS-CoV-2-reactive clonotypes had a median that went from roughly 21 to 40, a nonsignificant change.

Note on this clonotype: The antigen remains undetermined.

CDR3 length: 13 residues. Looked up from germline, CDR1 is DFQATT and CDR2 is SNEGSKA (reference sequence). V dropped 3 bases and J dropped 8 bases, with 13 bases sitting between them. Regarding treatment: approximately 9-day PBMC culture with coronavirus spike peptide pools or control peptides (ViraFEST assay). Cultured CD4+ T cells had their DNA profiled by the Oncomine TCR Beta short-read assay. TCRdb called the PCR reads again in MiXCR, with one record for every CDR3 protein. The sample contains about 16,000 distinct CDR3 sequences, around three fifths of which appear only once. The clonotype comes from a human donor who had recovered from COVID-19. This chain links TRBV20-1 with TRBJ1-4, with D tentatively TRBD1 (6 bases). The sequencing input was CD4+ T cells from blood, cultured in vitro. The CDR3 protein is CSARSGALEKLFF. CDR3 DNA sequence: TGCAGTGCTAGGTCGGGGGCGTTAGAAAAACTGTTTTTT.